A selection of T cell receptor beta chains follows, all from one sample in a study of cytomegalovirus exposure and HLA in healthy donors. Method: immunoSEQ multiplex PCR; TCRdb's copy keeps in-frame clones and lacks some. The sample gives roughly 170,000 clones, over 70% of which show up once; about 2.2% is in the top ten. The sample taken for sequencing was PBMCs. These receptor sequences come from a woman younger than 45 in good health and CMV-seronegative. The CDR3 runs from the conserved cysteine through the conserved F or W. Fields, in order: J gene, D gene, V gene, clone size, CDR3 DNA, CDR3 protein. The D gene is left open where the match is weak. Rows may omit the clone size; those that give it use once, few, many or a size class.

TRBJ2-4 | TRBD1 | TRBV11-2 | - | TGTGCCAGCAGCACACGACAGGGATGGGACATTCAGTACTTC | CASSTRQGWDIQYF
TRBJ2-5 | TRBD2 | TRBV30 | once | TGTGCCTGGAGGTCAGCGGGAGGGCAAGAGACCCAGTACTTC | CAWRSAGGQETQYF
TRBJ1-5 | TRBD1 | TRBV4-1 | - | TGCGCCAGCAGCCAACTTAGGACAGGGCAGGAGCAGCCCCAGCATTTT | CASSQLRTGQEQPQHF
TRBJ2-2 | - | TRBV7-2 | - | TGTGCCAGCAGCTTGATGGAGGGATCGAACACCGGGGAGCTGTTTTTT | CASSLMEGSNTGELFF
TRBJ2-3 | - | TRBV11-3 | - | TGTGCCAGCAGCTTGTTGAGTTCATCAGATACGCAGTATTTT | CASSLLSSSDTQYF
TRBJ2-7 | TRBD2 | TRBV27 | - | TGTGCCAGCAGTTTGGACGGACTAGCGGGGACCTACGAGCAGTACTTC | CASSLDGLAGTYEQYF
TRBJ2-7 | TRBD1 | TRBV7-2 | - | TGTGCCAGCAGCTTAGCGGGACCGGACAGGGGGTACTTC | CASSLAGPDRGYF
TRBJ2-1 | TRBD1 | TRBV5-1 | - | TGCGCCAGCAGCTTGGCCCAGGGGGCGTTCAATGAGCAGTTCTTC | CASSLAQGAFNEQFF
TRBJ2-2 | - | TRBV2 | few | TGTGCCAGCGCGACGGAGTTCTATAACACCGGGGAGCTGTTTTTT | CASATEFYNTGELFF
TRBJ1-2 | - | TRBV6-5 | few | TGTGCCAGCAGTCCCCAGATCGACGGGGGCTATGGCTACACCTTC | CASSPQIDGGYGYTF
TRBJ2-5 | - | TRBV4-1 | - | TGCGCCAGCCAGGGGGGACTAGAGACCCGGTACTTC | CASQGGLETRYF
TRBJ1-1 | - | TRBV7-2 | - | TGTGCCAGCAGCTTAGGGTGGAGGAAGAACACTGAAGCTTTCTTT | CASSLGWRKNTEAFF
TRBJ2-4 | - | TRBV28 | - | TGTGCCAGCACCGGGGGGCAGGGGGCGAAAAACATTCAGTACTTC | CASTGGQGAKNIQYF
TRBJ1-5 | TRBD1 | TRBV10-3 | - | TGTGCCATCCAAAGACAGGGAGGCAATCAGCCCCAGCATTTT | CAIQRQGGNQPQHF
TRBJ2-3 | TRBD2 | TRBV19 | - | TGTGCCAGTAGTATAGTAGCGGGAACTAGCACAGATACGCAGTATTTT | CASSIVAGTSTDTQYF
TRBJ1-3 | TRBD1 | TRBV19 | - | TGTGCCAGTAGTTCCGGTAACAGGGGCTCTGGAAACACCATATATTTT | CASSSGNRGSGNTIYF